Each of the 8 T cell receptor beta chains below was sequenced from the same sample in a study of T cells in Graves' hyperthyroidism and ophthalmopathy. TCR beta CDR3 sequences were amplified from RNA transcripts. The TCR CDR3 was amplified in a first-round RT-PCR using the HTBI primer set. TCRdb reprocessed the multiplex PCR reads with MiXCR, giving one entry per CDR3 protein. In the table there are about 600,000 distinct CDR3 sequences, 13% to 15% of which are singletons. The specimen sequenced was blood. The receptor set was obtained from a woman under 30 with Graves' ophthalmopathy.

This clonotype was detected ten times or more. The chain combines TRBV6-1 with TRBJ1-4, with TRBD1 identical over 10 bases. This CDR3 region has 16 residues. V lost 5 bases, J lost 2 bases, and 5 bases stayed unmatched. CDR1 MNHNS and CDR2 SASEGT come from the germline V gene. The CDR3 coding sequence is TGTGCCAGCAGTCCGGGACAGGGGCTCACTAATGAAAAACTGTTTTTT. As protein: CASSPGQGLTNEKLFF.

CDR3 sequence: CASSLASLTLEAFF. CDR3 nucleotides: TGTGCCAGCAGCTTAGCCTCACTCACTCTTGAAGCTTTCTTT. The chain joins TRBV7-9 to TRBJ1-1; no clear D. Germline loops: CDR1 SEHNR, CDR2 FQNEAQ (reference sequence). V lost 0 bases and J lost 7, with 12 bases in between. The CDR3 covers 14 residues.

The table lists this clonotype with many counts. The V gene is TRBV29-1, the J gene TRBJ1-1, with no clear D. This CDR3 contains 12 residues. V was cut by 8 bases and J by 6 bases, with 16 bases left in between. CDR1 is SQVTM and CDR2 is ANQGSEA in the germline V gene. This chain's CDR3 is CSFPIGWPEAFF. CDR3 DNA sequence: TGCAGCTTCCCTATCGGGTGGCCTGAAGCTTTCTTT. The full variable domain, in which reference TRBV29-1 and TRBJ1-1 provide the parts outside the CDR3, is SAVISQKPSRDICQRGTSLTIQCQVDSQVTMMFWYRQQPGQSLTLIATANQGSEATYESGFVIDKFPISRPNLTFSTLTVSNMSPEDSSIYLCSFPIGWPEAFFGQGTRLTVV.

Many counts were recorded for this clonotype. V and J are TRBV28 and TRBJ1-2, with a weak D call TRBD1 (5 bases). V lost 6 bases to trimming and J lost 7 bases, with 15 bases between them. The CDR3 length is 13 residues. Germline values: CDR1 MDHEN, CDR2 SYDVKM. CDR3 loop: CASRTPQGSGYTF. The CDR3 region has the DNA TGTGCCAGCAGGACTCCCCAGGGTTCTGGCTACACCTTC.

This clonotype came up many times. The rearrangement joins TRBV27 to TRBJ2-3; 9 bases align to TRBD1. CDR1 is MNHEY and CDR2 is SMNVEV in the germline V gene (reference sequence). V lost 4 bases to trimming and J lost 2 bases; unmatched junction nucleotides: 7. This CDR3 comprises 16 residues. CDR3 region: CASSSTGTGFTDTQYF. CDR3 nucleotide sequence: TGTGCCAGCAGTTCAACCGGGACAGGGTTCACAGATACGCAGTATTTT.

This clonotype was recorded at least ten times. The chain employs TRBV28 and TRBJ1-4, with a tentative D call TRBD1 (5 bases). The germline gives CDR1 MDHEN, CDR2 SYDVKM. Trimming left V 1 base short and J 5 bases short, with 11 bases between. The CDR3 is made up of 15 amino acids. CDR3 protein: CASSLFLGPNEKLFF. In nucleotides, the CDR3 is TGTGCCAGCAGTTTATTTTTGGGACCCAATGAAAAACTGTTTTTT.

This clonotype was counted only a few times. The gene calls are TRBV9 and TRBJ2-1; unclear D gene. Germline assignment: CDR1 SGDLS and CDR2 YYNGEE. The CDR3 runs 14 residues. V was shortened by 0 bases and J by 5 bases, with 9 bases between the two germline ends. CDR3 residues: CASSVEANHNEQFF. The CDR3 DNA reads TGTGCCAGCAGCGTAGAAGCAAACCACAATGAGCAGTTCTTC.

This clonotype was observed many times. The chain has TRBV7-9 and TRBJ2-7; D gene uncertain. Germline assignment: CDR1 SEHNR and CDR2 FQNEAQ (reference sequence). The CDR3 spans 12 residues. With 5 bases removed from V and 2 bases from J, the gap between germline ends came to 7 bases. The CDR3 spells CASSTTPYEQYF. DNA for the CDR3: TGTGCCAGCAGCACCACCCCCTACGAGCAGTACTTC.